The clone carrying this T cell receptor beta chain was detected ten times or more. Its antigen is currently unknown. Unique molecular identifiers featured in each of the TCR beta cDNA libraries. TCRdb ran MiXCR on the PCR reads and lists one entry per CDR3 protein. The sample shows 700,000 to 800,000 distinct CDR3 sequences, 25% to 30% of them seen only once. The sample comes from a study of post-analysis software for immune sequencing data. Points from the study as a whole: Controls showed lower frequencies than patients for roughly five TRBV segments, and TRBV5-6, TRBV5-1 and TRBV20-1 were among these.

Germline CDR1 and CDR2: SQVTM and ANQGSEA. This CDR3 is built from 12 residues. Trimming removed 7 bases from V and 7 bases from J, with 14 bases in between. Material for sequencing was blood. The rearrangement links TRBV29-1 to TRBJ2-1, with D hard to call. The sequence derives from a girl aged 10 to 17 with multiple sclerosis. The CDR3 sequence: CSALPHVNEQFF. The DNA of the CDR3 is TGCAGCGCCCTTCCCCACGTTAATGAGCAGTTCTTC.